A selection of T cell receptor beta chains follows, all from one sample in a study of post-analysis software for immune sequencing data. TCRdb called the PCR reads again in MiXCR, with one record for every CDR3 protein. The table lists around 700,000 distinct CDR3 sequences, 55% to 60% of them singletons. Sequenced: blood. The receptors come from a girl aged 2 to 10 with multiple sclerosis. Each CDR3 is given with its conserved first and last residue. Fields, in order: clone size, J gene, D gene, V gene, CDR3 protein, CDR3 DNA. The D gene is left open where the match is weak. Rows may omit the clone size; those that give it use once, few, many or a size class.

- TRBJ1-1 - TRBV6-5 CASRGYPRAEAFF TGTGCCAGCAGGGGCTACCCGCGCGCTGAAGCTTTCTTT
- TRBJ2-4 TRBD1 TRBV27 CASSSQGNIQYF TGTGCCAGCAGTTCACAGGGGAACATTCAGTACTTC
few TRBJ2-5 - TRBV4-2 CASSQDLRRDQETQYF TGTGCCAGCAGCCAAGATCTAAGAAGGGATCAAGAGACCCAGTACTTC
- TRBJ2-3 - TRBV20-1 CSARDLGRTTDTQYF TGCAGTGCTAGAGACCTAGGACGGACCACAGATACGCAGTATTTT
- TRBJ1-2 - TRBV5-6 CASSLVGAGSGNDGYTF TGTGCCAGCAGCTTGGTTGGAGCAGGGTCAGGGAACGATGGCTACACCTTC
few TRBJ2-4 - TRBV7-2 CASSPAWGPEYF TGTGCCAGCAGCCCTGCATGGGGCCCAGAGTACTTC
- TRBJ1-2 - TRBV7-9 CASSFGGGSFGYTF TGTGCCAGCAGCTTTGGGGGGGGGAGCTTTGGCTACACCTTC
- TRBJ2-1 - TRBV7-8 CASSFPTGRGSYNEQFF TGTGCCAGCAGCTTTCCGACAGGCCGGGGCTCCTACAATGAGCAGTTCTTC
- TRBJ1-2 - TRBV7-3 CASSPNYTF TGTGCCAGCAGCCCAAACTACACCTTC
- TRBJ1-2 - TRBV24-1 CATSDPGQGGCTF TGTGCCACCAGTGATCCTGGGCAGGGTGGCTGCACCTTC
- TRBJ1-1 - TRBV30 CAWNIGWGMHSEAFF TGTGCCTGGAACATAGGGTGGGGCATGCATTCTGAAGCTTTCTTT
once TRBJ2-7 TRBD2 TRBV10-3 CASHPGLAETYEQYF TGTGCCAGCCACCCGGGACTAGCGGAAACCTACGAGCAGTACTTC
- TRBJ2-3 TRBD2 TRBV20-1 CSARPTSGRTDTQYF TGCAGTGCTCGACCGACTAGCGGGAGGACAGATACGCAGTATTTT
few TRBJ2-3 - TRBV12-3/TRBV12-4 CASSLQGGREYF TGTGCCAGCAGTCTACAGGGAGGAAGGGAGTATTTT
once TRBJ2-1 - TRBV7-2 CASSSRRGSSYNEQFF TGTGCCAGCAGCTCCCGCAGGGGCAGCTCCTACAATGAGCAGTTCTTC
- TRBJ2-5 - TRBV5-1 CASSSGRKQETQYF TGCGCCAGCAGCTCAGGACGGAAACAAGAGACCCAGTACTTC
- TRBJ2-5 - TRBV7-2 CASSLAVLWGETQYF TGTGCCAGCAGCTTAGCGGTCCTGTGGGGAGAGACCCAGTACTTC
- TRBJ2-5 - TRBV6-2/TRBV6-3 CASGSLEETQYF TGTGCCAGCGGGTCGCTAGAAGAGACCCAGTACTTC
few TRBJ2-1 TRBD2 TRBV3-1 CASSQPAGLAGGREEQFF TGTGCCAGCAGCCAACCCGCAGGGTTAGCGGGGGGCCGGGAGGAGCAGTTCTTC
- TRBJ1-2 - TRBV5-1 CASWQGAGAATYGYTF TGCGCCAGCTGGCAAGGGGCAGGTGCGGCAACCTATGGCTACACCTTC
- TRBJ2-7 - TRBV20-1 CSARDLAGISSYNEQYF TGCAGTGCTAGAGATCTGGCGGGAATTAGCTCCTACAATGAGCAGTACTTC
- TRBJ2-3 - TRBV5-4 CASSSEVDTQYF TGTGCCAGCAGCTCGGAGGTGGATACGCAGTATTTT
- TRBJ2-7 TRBD1 TRBV15 CATSRDRKGDEQYF TGTGCCACCAGCAGGGACAGGAAGGGCGACGAGCAGTACTTC
- TRBJ2-3 - TRBV4-1 CASSQPGRRIRDMQYF TGCGCCAGCAGCCAACCCGGACGGCGTATTAGGGATATGCAGTATTTT
few TRBJ2-1 TRBD2 TRBV5-6 CASSPRPGGLNEQFF TGTGCCAGCAGCCCCCGACCGGGAGGGCTCAATGAGCAGTTCTTC
- TRBJ2-3 - TRBV12-3/TRBV12-4 CASSFPSPFRGTDTQYF TGTGCCAGCAGTTTCCCTTCCCCTTTTCGTGGCACAGATACGCAGTATTTT
- TRBJ1-1 TRBD1 TRBV20-1 CSAPKLGGNTEAFF TGCAGTGCTCCAAAATTAGGGGGCAACACTGAAGCTTTCTTT
few TRBJ2-1 - TRBV7-2 CASSLDRFNFDEQFF TGTGCCAGCAGCTTAGACAGGTTTAATTTCGATGAGCAGTTCTTC
few TRBJ2-7 TRBD1 TRBV11-2 CASRTGTGEFYEQYF TGTGCCAGCAGAACCGGGACAGGGGAGTTCTACGAGCAGTACTTC
- TRBJ2-7 - TRBV3-1 CASGTDSYEQYF TGTGCCAGCGGGACGGACTCCTACGAGCAGTACTTC
- TRBJ2-3 TRBD1 TRBV7-9 CASRSGGWDTQYF TGTGCCAGCAGATCAGGGGGCTGGGATACGCAGTATTTT
- TRBJ2-1 - TRBV29-1 CSVAAGGQFF TGCAGCGTTGCCGCCGGGGGGCAGTTCTTC
- TRBJ2-4 - TRBV11-2 CASSSRTKNIQYF TGTGCCAGCAGCTCCCGGACTAAAAACATTCAGTACTTC
- TRBJ2-1 - TRBV30 CAWSVRQLIYNEQFF TGTGCCTGGAGTGTACGACAGCTAATTTACAATGAGCAGTTCTTC
- TRBJ2-1 - TRBV20-1 CSALPLGMHNEQFF TGCAGTGCTCTACCTCTAGGGATGCACAATGAGCAGTTCTTC
- TRBJ2-3 - TRBV29-1 CSVDRGAEGTQYF TGCAGCGTTGACAGGGGCGCTGAAGGTACGCAGTATTTT
- TRBJ2-5 TRBD1 TRBV12-3/TRBV12-4 CASSLGTGIQETQYF TGTGCCAGCAGTTTGGGGACAGGAATTCAAGAGACCCAGTACTTC
few TRBJ2-5 - TRBV7-8 CASSPGRFQETQYF TGTGCCAGCAGCCCAGGACGGTTTCAAGAGACCCAGTACTTC
few TRBJ2-1 TRBD1 TRBV27 CASSKTGGDYNEQFF TGTGCCAGCAGCAAGACAGGGGGCGACTACAATGAGCAGTTCTTC
- TRBJ1-2 - TRBV10-2 CASSEYGNGYTF TGCGCCAGCAGTGAATATGGTAACGGCTACACCTTC
few TRBJ2-7 - TRBV29-1 CSVVRTYEQYF TGCAGCGTTGTTAGAACCTACGAGCAGTACTTC
- TRBJ2-5 - TRBV28 CASSYSPKTGTSQETQYF TGTGCCAGCAGCTACTCCCCAAAAACCGGGACAAGTCAAGAGACCCAGTACTTC
- TRBJ2-7 TRBD1 TRBV6-1 CASSQSRDRTSYEQYF TGTGCCAGCAGCCAATCCCGGGACAGGACCTCCTACGAGCAGTACTTC
- TRBJ1-1 - TRBV10-3 CAATLREGAEAFF TGTGCCGCCACCCTGCGAGAGGGGGCTGAAGCTTTCTTT
- TRBJ2-1 - TRBV7-8 CASSPPRLAIEQFF TGTGCCAGCAGCCCCCCCCGGCTAGCGATAGAGCAGTTCTTC
- TRBJ2-4 - TRBV15 CATSRDRFDSAAKNIQYF TGTGCCACCAGCAGAGATCGTTTCGACAGTGCGGCCAAAAACATTCAGTACTTC